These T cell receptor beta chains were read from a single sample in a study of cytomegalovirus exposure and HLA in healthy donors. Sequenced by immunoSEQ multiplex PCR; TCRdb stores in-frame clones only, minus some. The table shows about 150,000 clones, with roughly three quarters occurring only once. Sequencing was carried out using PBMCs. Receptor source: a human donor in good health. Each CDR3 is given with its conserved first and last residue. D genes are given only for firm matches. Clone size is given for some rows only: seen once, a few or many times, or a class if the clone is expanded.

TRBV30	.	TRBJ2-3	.	TGTGCCTGGAGTGGCACTAGTACAGATACGCAGTATTTT	CAWSGTSTDTQYF
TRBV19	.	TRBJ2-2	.	TGTGCCAGTAGTATTTGGGGCGGGAACACCGGGGAGCTGTTTTTT	CASSIWGGNTGELFF
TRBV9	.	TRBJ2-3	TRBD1	TGTGCCAGCAGAGAGTCGGGACAGGATACGCAGTATTTT	CASRESGQDTQYF
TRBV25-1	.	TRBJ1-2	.	TGTGCCAGCTCCATTTCGGGGACATATGGCTACACCTTC	CASSISGTYGYTF
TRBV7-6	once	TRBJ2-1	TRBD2	TGTGCCAGCAGCTTAGCACTACTAGCGGAATACAATGAGCAGTTCTTC	CASSLALLAEYNEQFF
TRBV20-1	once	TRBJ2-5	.	TGCAGTGCTGCCCGACAGGAGACCCAGTACTTC	CSAARQETQYF
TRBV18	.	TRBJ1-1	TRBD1	TGTGCCAGCTCACCGATTCAGGGGGTCGCTGAAGCTTTCTTT	CASSPIQGVAEAFF
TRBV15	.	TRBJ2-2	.	TGTGCCACCAGCCGGAGGCATGACGGCAACACCGGGGAGCTGTTTTTT	CATSRRHDGNTGELFF
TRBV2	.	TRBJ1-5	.	TGTGCCAGCAGCCATCGAAGGACAGTTTTTCGAAGGAGCAATCAGCCCCAGCATTTT	CASSHRRTVFRRSNQPQHF
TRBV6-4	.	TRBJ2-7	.	TGTGCCAGCAGTGACTCTGCTATCTACGAGCAGTACTTC	CASSDSAIYEQYF
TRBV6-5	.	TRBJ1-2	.	TGTGCCAGCTTGGCAGGGTGGAACTATGGCTACACCTTC	CASLAGWNYGYTF
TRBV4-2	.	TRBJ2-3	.	TGTGCCAGCAGCCTATGGGGAAGGGGGAGCTCGAATACGCAGTATTTT	CASSLWGRGSSNTQYF
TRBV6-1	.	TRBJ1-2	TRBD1	TGTGCCAGCAGTCCTGGAGGGGACAGCGATGGCTACACCTTC	CASSPGGDSDGYTF
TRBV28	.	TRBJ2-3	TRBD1	TGTGCCAGCAGTTTATCGGGACAGGGGGTTATAGATACGCAGTATTTT	CASSLSGQGVIDTQYF
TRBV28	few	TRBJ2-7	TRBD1	TGTGCCAGCAGTTTCCCGGGACAGCCATACGAGCAGTACTTC	CASSFPGQPYEQYF